This T cell receptor (beta chain) comes out of a study of control samples from healthy donors and cancer patients. CDR3 length equals 13 residues. With 3 bases removed from V and 5 bases from J, the gap between germline ends came to 12 bases. Per the germline V gene, CDR1 is SGDLS and CDR2 is YYNGEE. Produced via immunoSEQ multiplex PCR; TCRdb's table is partial and in-frame only. The repertoire holds about 410,000 clones, with about nine tenths as singletons. Input material: PBMCs. The chain links TRBV9 to TRBJ2-7, with D unresolved. This clonotype was sampled from a man between 40 and 49 years old with head and neck cancer. The CDR3 region has the DNA TGTGCCAGCAGCGGGGTGGGTATGGACGAGCAGTACTTC. This sequence encodes CASSGVGMDEQYF.